The clone carrying this T cell receptor (beta chain) was counted a single time. The target antigen is unknown. This sample was taken from a study of PD-1 blockade in classical Hodgkin lymphoma. Study results and caveats: Compared with baseline, CD4+ but not CD8+ TCR diversity had risen significantly by C4D1. Complete responders showed a baseline diversity that resembled the diversity of newly diagnosed patients. Those starting nivolumab under 1 year post-ASCT were excluded. In newly diagnosed patients, baseline TCR diversity was reportedly below that of healthy donors.

This CDR3 is 15 amino acids long. Per the germline V gene, CDR1 is SGHVS and CDR2 is FQNEAQ. The ends were cut back, 6 bases at V and 6 bases at J, with 18 bases in the middle. The patients all showed relapse after autologous stem cell transplantation, while their brentuximab vedotin exposure varied. Assay: immunoSEQ multiplex PCR; the TCRdb copy retains only in-frame clones and omits some. The table has tens of thousands of clones, 90% to 95% seen once. The input for sequencing was peripheral blood mononuclear cells (PBMCs), taken at baseline. The source of this sequence is a human donor with classical Hodgkin lymphoma. This chain uses TRBV7-8 with TRBJ2-1; D unresolved. The CDR3 protein is CASSRRDIRGNEQFF. In DNA form, the CDR3 reads TGTGCCAGCAGTCGCCGCGACATTAGAGGCAATGAGCAGTTCTTC.